This is a list of T cell receptor beta chains from one sample in a study of T cell repertoires in cytomegalovirus infection. The antigens for these receptors are not known. TCRdb re-derived calls from the reads in MiXCR, one entry per CDR3 protein. The top ten hold around 12% of the sample, which has some 900,000 distinct CDR3 sequences, around a third seen once. The input for sequencing was cultured CD8+ T cells from PBMCs, taken from culture after CMV antigen stimulation. The receptors were gathered from a human donor in good health (CMV status not recorded). Some clones in this sample may be carry-over from other donors' samples. The CDR3 runs from the conserved cysteine through the conserved F or W.

J	V	CDR3
TRBJ2-2	TRBV6-2/TRBV6-3	CASSYPDRGHVELFF
TRBJ2-4	TRBV6-1	CASSAHGYSKNIQYF
TRBJ2-1	TRBV6-6	CASSYSPQRGYNEQFF
TRBJ2-3	TRBV27	CASSLHRGTDTQYF
TRBJ2-1	TRBV6-4	CASGNIYNEQFF
TRBJ1-1	TRBV14	CASSQYQGYTEAFF
TRBJ1-2	TRBV6-2/TRBV6-3	CATGDTFNYGYTF
TRBJ2-5	TRBV3-1	CASSRGRWGEETQYF
TRBJ2-3	TRBV12-3/TRBV12-4	CASSFTYRGSGVRNTQYF
TRBJ1-4	TRBV12-3/TRBV12-4	CASSFGGQDPKDHEKLFF
TRBJ2-1	TRBV5-1	CASSSLHGGGAVTRNEQVF
TRBJ2-7	TRBV7-9	CASSLVGRAEQYF
TRBJ2-3	TRBV12-3/TRBV12-4	CASSSPHNPTDTQYF
TRBJ2-1	TRBV2	CASSVGRQGLWDEQFF
TRBJ2-3	TRBV6-2/TRBV6-3	CASSPGGASDTQYF
TRBJ2-5	TRBV7-1	CASTPHRIREETQYF
TRBJ1-3	TRBV6-5	CASSYSGVGNTIYF
TRBJ2-3	TRBV7-9	CASSSPKATDTQYF
TRBJ2-2	TRBV4-1	CASSQDFRGEVTGELFF
TRBJ2-7	TRBV12-3/TRBV12-4	CASSSSGRTGSEQYF
TRBJ2-1	TRBV6-1	CASSPFRDRVLLYNEQFF
TRBJ2-1	TRBV6-1	CASSGTLGEEQFF
TRBJ2-3	TRBV5-6	CASSLATGPASTDTQYF
TRBJ2-3	TRBV20-1	CSASVGLAIDTQYF
TRBJ2-7	TRBV27	CASSLSAAHYEQYF
TRBJ2-1	TRBV7-8	CAGSGGNEQFF
TRBJ2-7	TRBV27	CASSFLHVGSYEQYF
TRBJ1-3	TRBV25-1	CASSESLRGAPGNTIYF
TRBJ2-7	TRBV27	CASSPTSGAYEQYF
TRBJ1-2	TRBV24-1	CATSVQRYGYTF
TRBJ2-3	TRBV5-1	CASSSSIGALAGTDTQYF
TRBJ1-1	TRBV7-2	CASSSPVGYGTEAFF
TRBJ1-2	TRBV10-3	CAISDADRGVDGYTF
TRBJ2-7	TRBV7-6	CASSGGLGYEQYF
TRBJ2-1	TRBV6-6	CASRESGVPFF
TRBJ2-7	TRBV20-1	CSARDGGQGTYEQYF
TRBJ1-4	TRBV27	CASSSLPGDRLEKLFF
TRBJ1-1	TRBV19	CASSMGTAEAFF
TRBJ2-5	TRBV7-8	CASTPRTGLQETQYF
TRBJ1-6	TRBV6-2/TRBV6-3	CASSQPPDAYNSPLHF
TRBJ2-3	TRBV12-3/TRBV12-4	CASQNPRRDRSTDTQYF
TRBJ1-1	TRBV7-8	CASSLLTDEAFF
TRBJ2-5	TRBV7-4	CASSLWDSGQQETQYF
TRBJ1-1	TRBV7-9	CASSFPVEAFF
TRBJ1-2	TRBV7-9	CASTLPNYGYTF
TRBJ2-2	TRBV11-1	CASSLRRGRGTGELFF
TRBJ2-1	TRBV7-6	CASSSVLAHLTYNEQFF
TRBJ2-2	TRBV11-3	CASSSRRGGTTGELFF
TRBJ2-1	TRBV5-4	CASSFGTAYNEQFF